The 14 T cell receptor beta chains listed next were all sequenced from one sample in a study of CD8 T cells in ankylosing spondylitis. Study results and caveats: Blood from ankylosing spondylitis patients appeared to carry a characteristic roughly 8-variant TCR beta motif.

TCRdb redid the calling of the 5' RACE reads with MiXCR, one entry per CDR3 protein. The sample holds around 770,000 distinct CDR3 sequences, approximately 12% seen once. Antigens for these TCRs are unknown. Material for sequencing was blood, either unsorted or a sorted T cell fraction (not recorded which). The receptors derive from a male donor with ankylosing spondylitis.

The chain is built from TRBV25-1 and TRBJ1-2; the D gene is possibly TRBD1 (6 bases). Per germline, CDR1 MGHDK and CDR2 SYGVNS. The germline V and J ends were trimmed by 4 bases and 7 bases, with 22 bases remaining between them. The CDR3 runs to 16 residues. DNA for the CDR3: TGTGCCAGCAGTGCCCGGGACAAATCCGCATTACGTGGCTACACCTTC. Translation: CASSARDKSALRGYTF.

V usage is TRBV6-2 or TRBV6-3 and J usage is TRBJ1-4; D uncertain. V shed 10 bases and J shed 1 base, with 10 bases lying between them. There are 13 residues in the CDR3. Germline assignment: CDR1 MNHEY and CDR2 SVGEGT. CDR3 residues: CATHGVTNEKLFF. Here the CDR3 DNA reads TGTGCCACCCATGGGGTAACTAATGAAAAACTGTTTTTT.

The CDR3 DNA follows: TGCGCCAGCAGCCAAGATACCGGGGCTCGGCAGTACTTC. It is translated as CASSQDTGARQYF. This rearrangement joins TRBV4-3 to TRBJ2-7, with D possibly called TRBD1 or TRBD2 (5 bases each). The germline V gene has CDR1 LGHNA and CDR2 YSLEER. The CDR3 is 13 residues long. Trimming shortened V by 0 bases and J by 9 bases, and 12 bases separated the two germline ends.

This clonotype appeared a few times. The chain recombines TRBV20-1 with TRBJ2-2; TRBD2 is a possible D gene (7 bases). V lost 3 bases and J 6 bases, leaving 20 bases between the germline ends. This CDR3 has 16 amino acids. The germline V gene has CDR1 DFQATT and CDR2 SNEGSKA (reference sequence). The CDR3 is CSARPAGARQAGELFF. The CDR3 nucleotides are TGCAGTGCTAGGCCTGCGGGGGCCCGCCAGGCCGGGGAGCTGTTTTTT.

A few counts support this clonotype. This sequence joins TRBV10-3 and TRBJ2-3, with a weak D call TRBD2 (5 bases). The CDR3 length is 11 residues. Trimming cost V 6 bases and J 6 bases, with 7 bases left between them. Germline-derived CDR1 and CDR2 are ENHRY and SYGVKD. This chain's CDR3 is CAISRGDTQYF. As DNA, the CDR3 is TGTGCCATCAGCCGAGGGGATACGCAGTATTTT.

The chain couples TRBV12-3 or TRBV12-4 to TRBJ2-2; 7 bases map to TRBD1. The length of the CDR3 is 15 residues. The V segment lost 6 bases and the J segment 7 bases; nucleotides outside the gene matches: 11. The CDR3: CASRETGRSGGELFF. The DNA for the CDR3 is TGTGCCAGCAGGGAGACAGGGAGATCGGGCGGGGAGCTGTTTTTT.

V is TRBV6-2 or TRBV6-3 and J is TRBJ1-4; no definite D call. V lost 5 bases and J 9 bases, leaving 10 bases between the germline ends. This CDR3 has 12 residues. CDR1 and CDR2 from the germline V gene are MNHEY and SVGEGT. This CDR3 is CASSPSFQKLFF. CDR3 DNA sequence: TGTGCCAGCAGTCCGTCATTCCAAAAACTGTTTTTT.

The chain is built from TRBV6-1 and TRBJ2-7, with D possibly TRBD1 on 5 matching bases. The V end lost 6 bases, the J end lost 5 bases, and 14 bases lay between the germline ends. The CDR3 consists of 13 residues. The germline gives CDR1 MNHNS, CDR2 SASEGT. DNA for the CDR3: TGTGCCAGCAGCTGGGGCCGCACCAACGAGCAGTACTTC. Amino acid sequence: CASSWGRTNEQYF.

In this sample, this clonotype turned up a few times. CDR3 in DNA: TGTGCCAGCAGTCGGACAGGGGTTCGAACAGATACGCAGTATTTT. Encoded protein: CASSRTGVRTDTQYF. The V call is TRBV12-3 or TRBV12-4, the J call TRBJ2-3; TRBD1 aligns across 9 bases. The V segment lost 5 bases and the J segment 3 bases; nucleotides outside the gene matches: 6. The CDR3 consists of 15 residues.

This clonotype has a handful of counts. The chain couples TRBV12-3 or TRBV12-4 to TRBJ2-1; D tentatively fits TRBD1 or TRBD2 (5 bases each). The CDR3 has 16 residues. The V end lost 5 bases, the J end lost 5 bases, and 19 bases lay between the germline ends. The CDR3 reads CASSTWGGTRDNEQFF. CDR3 in DNA: TGTGCCAGCAGTACCTGGGGCGGCACGAGGGACAATGAGCAGTTCTTC.

This clonotype was seen a few times. The chain is built from TRBV4-3 and TRBJ1-3, with unresolved D. The V end lost 0 bases, the J end lost 2 bases, and 11 bases lay between the germline ends. The CDR3 is 16 amino acids. CDR1 is LGHNA and CDR2 is YSLEER in the germline V gene. CDR3 sequence reads: CASSQDQRVPGNTIYF. The CDR3 DNA sequence: TGCGCCAGCAGCCAAGATCAGAGGGTCCCTGGAAACACCATATATTTT.

This clonotype was recorded only once. This may be a read error, as it is one base from a much larger clone. The rearrangement uses TRBV15 and TRBJ2-7; no clear D. Germline V gene sequence: CDR1 LNHNV, CDR2 YYDKDF (reference sequence). The ends were cut back, 0 bases at V and 0 bases at J, with 6 bases in the middle. The CDR3 is 14 amino acids. CDR3: CATSRERDSYEQYF. The CDR3 DNA reads as TGTGCCACCAGCAGAGAAAGGGACTCCTACGAGCAGTACTTC.

The chain has TRBV4-2 and TRBJ1-6; 7 bases match TRBD1. The CDR3 is 15 residues long. The germline CDR1 and CDR2 sequences are LGHNA and YNFKEQ. The V gene end was trimmed by 9 bases and the J gene end by 3 bases; junction bases not matched to a gene: 8. The CDR3 nucleotides are TGTGCCAGTCAGAGGGACAGAGGCTATAATTCACCCCTCCACTTT. Translation: CASQRDRGYNSPLHF.

The sample holds a few counts of this clonotype. This chain links TRBV29-1 with TRBJ2-2; 7 bases line up with TRBD1. The CDR3 has 14 amino acids. CDR1 and CDR2 from the germline V gene are SQVTM and ANQGSEA. The ends lost 6 bases at V and 4 bases at J; junction bases unmatched: 8. The CDR3 is CSVVTGAVTGELFF. CDR3 bases: TGCAGCGTGGTCACAGGGGCCGTCACCGGGGAGCTGTTTTTT.